This T cell receptor (beta chain) was found in a study of blood T cell repertoires in COVID-19. Study details: Acute and convalescent COVID-19 samples came from the United States, Italy and Spain.

CDR3 length: 14 amino acids. Sequencing was performed with immunoSEQ multiplex PCR; in TCRdb, only in-frame clones are kept and a portion is missing. In the table there are about 72,000 clones, around 76% of which are singletons. This clonotype originated in a human donor in a cohort sampled during active COVID-19. The chain uses TRBV21-1 and TRBJ1-6; the table's D call, TRBD1, has no DNA check behind it. TRBV21-1 is a documented pseudogene. The specimen sequenced was peripheral blood. This CDR3 reads CASSITGYFSPLHF. The CDR3 DNA follows: TGTGCCAGCAGCATAACAGGGTATTTTTCACCCCTCCACTTT.